This T cell receptor beta chain was obtained from a study of a mutant IDH1 vaccine in newly diagnosed glioma. Study summary: Radiotherapy alone preceded vaccination by 4-6 weeks; alternatively, vaccination started with temozolomide cycles. Antecedent treatment encompassed radiotherapy, temozolomide, or their combination; the majority received both.

Points from the study as a whole: Immune responses arising from the vaccine appeared in about 95% of patients.

Turning to this clone: No antigen is known for it.

Time point denoted: week 47, end of study. Mutant IDH1 20-mer peptide, at 300 ug, made up each vaccine dose, with topical imiquimod. Diagnosis in the donors showed new WHO grade 3 or 4 astrocytomas that were IDH1-mutant and ATRX-lost. Sequencing used immunoSEQ multiplex PCR; TCRdb keeps in-frame clones, though not all of them. This repertoire shows about 84,000 clones, over 75% found once; its top ten account for 5% to 6.5%. This TCR was sampled from a man aged 35 to 55 with glioma. This specimen was PBMCs, taken from a glioma patient whose treatment included an IDH1 peptide vaccine.

The CDR3 DNA follows: TGTGCCAGCAGCCCGGGGGTCGGAGACGAGCAGTACTTC. Amino acids: CASSPGVGDEQYF. The chain uses TRBV5-6 and TRBJ2-5; TRBD2 might be the D (6 bases). TRBJ2-7 matches the DNA end more closely, so the J call is doubtful. Germline CDR1 is SGHDT and CDR2 is YYEEEE. There are 13 residues in the CDR3.